The T cell receptor beta chain described here comes from a study of molecular identifiers for immune sequencing clone quantification. Study-level results: Highly expanded clone sizes could be underestimated through barcode sharing by identical TCR molecules.

V dropped 1 base and J dropped 11 bases, with 11 bases sitting between them. This CDR3 contains 14 residues. The V gene's germline CDR1 is KGHDR and CDR2 SFDVKD. TCRdb called the PCR reads again in MiXCR, with one record for every CDR3 protein. Of 30,000 to 45,000 distinct CDR3 sequences listed, under 20% are singletons. This clonotype came up many times. Its antigen is still unknown. V usage is TRBV24-1 and J usage is TRBJ2-6, with D possibly being TRBD1 (6 bases). The receptor comes from a human donor in good health. Some libraries in this study had Jurkat cell RNA spiked in. The sequenced material came from naive CD8+ T cells from blood, with Jurkat cell RNA spiked in. Sample subset: FACS-sorted CD8+CD4-CCR7+CD45RA+ naive T cells. CDR3 sequence (DNA): TGTGCCACCAGTGATTTTAGGGACACAGACGTCCTGACTTTC. Translation: CATSDFRDTDVLTF.